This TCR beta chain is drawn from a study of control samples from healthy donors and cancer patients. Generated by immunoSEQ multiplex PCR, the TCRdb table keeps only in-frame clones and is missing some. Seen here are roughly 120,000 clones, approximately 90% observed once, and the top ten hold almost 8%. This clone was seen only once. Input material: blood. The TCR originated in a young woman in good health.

This chain's CDR3 is CASSESTASYNEQFF. Here the CDR3 DNA reads TGTGCCAGCAGCGAAAGCACCGCCTCCTACAATGAGCAGTTCTTC. The genes are TRBV28 and TRBJ2-1; D is ambiguous. CDR3 size: 15 residues. Germline V gene data show CDR1 as MDHEN and CDR2 as SYDVKM. The ends were cut back, 6 bases at V and 0 bases at J, with 12 bases in the middle. Based on the CDR3 plus reference TRBV28 and TRBJ2-1, the full variable domain is DVKVTQSSRYLVKRTGEKVFLECVQDMDHENMFWYRQDPGLGLRLIYFSYDVKMKEKGDIPEGYSVSREKKERFSLILESASTNQTSMYLCASSESTASYNEQFFGPGTRLTVL.